Listed here are 31 T cell receptor beta chains from one sample, sequenced in a study of blood T cell repertoires in COVID-19. The method was immunoSEQ multiplex PCR; TCRdb's version includes in-frame clones alone and lacks a portion of them. Here the sample spans around 130,000 clones, about 90% being singletons. The sample was peripheral blood. These receptors were taken from a woman aged 50 to 60 who had recovered from COVID-19.

The chain couples TRBV3-1 (or the pseudogene TRBV3-2) to TRBJ1-3; D is unresolved. Germline V CDR1 and CDR2: LGHDT, YNNKEL (reference sequence). Trimming removed 6 bases from V and 2 bases from J, with 14 bases in between. The CDR3 extends over 15 amino acids. The CDR3 region has the DNA TGTGCCAGCAGGTACCCAGGCCGTACTGGAAACACCATATATTTT. Translated, it gives CASRYPGRTGNTIYF.

The rearrangement joins TRBV10-3 to TRBJ1-1, with a possible D match to TRBD1 (5 bases). Per the germline V gene, CDR1 is ENHRY and CDR2 is SYGVKD. The CDR3 sequence is 14 residues long. V was trimmed by 9 bases and J by 6 bases, leaving 20 bases between them. The DNA for the CDR3 is TGTGCCATTAGACTCCAGGGTACTGAGGCTGAAGCTTTCTTT. Translating gives CAIRLQGTEAEAFF.

Of note for this clone: This specimen includes other DNA sequences encoding the same CDR3. The V gene is TRBV5-6, the J gene TRBJ1-2; TRBD1 matches 8 bases. CDR3 length: 14 residues. Germline values: CDR1 SGHDT, CDR2 YYEEEE. The V segment lost 5 bases and the J segment 2 bases; nucleotides outside the gene matches: 5. CDR3 nucleotide sequence: TGTGCCAGCAGGCGAACAGGGGGGAACTATGGCTACACCTTC. Its protein product is CASRRTGGNYGYTF.

The rearrangement uses TRBV28 and TRBJ1-2; 11 nucleotides agree with TRBD1. The V gene end was trimmed by 11 bases and the J gene end by 3 bases; junction bases not matched to a gene: 14. The CDR3 covers 16 residues. Per germline, CDR1 MDHEN and CDR2 SYDVKM. DNA for the CDR3: TGTGCCTACCTAAGACTTGGGACAGGGGGAGACTATGGCTACACCTTC. Residues: CAYLRLGTGGDYGYTF.

The gene calls are TRBV4-1 and TRBJ2-1; 7 bases are a match to TRBD2. The ends lost 4 bases at V and 8 bases at J; junction bases unmatched: 20. The CDR3 spans 18 residues. Germline-derived CDR1 and CDR2 are MGHRA and YSYEKL. The CDR3: CASSLLGEGAITSDEQFF. For the CDR3, the DNA is TGCGCCAGCAGCCTCCTAGGGGAGGGAGCAATAACGTCCGATGAGCAGTTCTTC.

This clone was seen more than once but under ten times. The rearrangement joins TRBV9 to TRBJ1-1; D remains ambiguous. V was trimmed by 0 bases and J by 7 bases, leaving 7 bases between them. In germline, CDR1 is SGDLS, CDR2 YYNGEE. CDR3 length: 12 residues. For the CDR3, the DNA is TGTGCCAGCAGCGTAGTAGGAGGTGAAGCTTTCTTT. It specifies CASSVVGGEAFF.

The chain joins TRBV12-3 or TRBV12-4 to TRBJ1-1; D is unclear. The CDR3 consists of 12 residues. V was trimmed by 4 bases and J by 2 bases, leaving 5 bases between them. In nucleotides, the CDR3 is TGTGCCAGCAGTTCCCCAAACACTGAAGCTTTCTTT. It translates to CASSSPNTEAFF.

On this clone itself: The same CDR3 can be traced to other DNA sequences in this sample. The rearrangement uses TRBV6-5 and TRBJ1-1; no clear D gene. The CDR3 has 11 residues. With 6 bases removed from V and 4 bases from J, the gap between germline ends came to 6 bases. Germline loops: CDR1 MNHEY, CDR2 SVGAGI. CDR3 nucleotide sequence: TGTGCCAGCAGCTCGGGCACTGAAGCTTTCTTT. This encodes CASSSGTEAFF.

V and J are TRBV9 and TRBJ2-7, with TRBD1 as a possible D gene (7 bases). The CDR3 has 14 amino acids. CDR1 and CDR2 from the germline V gene are SGDLS and YYNGEE. Trimming stripped 1 base from V and 2 bases from J, with 10 bases between. CDR3: CASSVQGGPYEQYF. The CDR3 nucleotides are TGTGCCAGCAGCGTACAGGGGGGTCCCTACGAGCAGTACTTC.

The chain is built from TRBV30 and TRBJ2-7, with a weak D call TRBD2 (7 bases). This CDR3 contains 16 residues. Germline V gene sequence: CDR1 GTSNPN, CDR2 SVGIG (reference sequence). Trimming took 0 bases from V and 4 from J, leaving 19 bases between them. The CDR3 sequence is CAWSVLFGGARYEQYF. The CDR3 coding sequence is TGTGCCTGGAGTGTACTTTTTGGGGGGGCCAGGTACGAGCAGTACTTC.

V gene TRBV7-6 combines with J gene TRBJ2-1, with 8 bases fitting TRBD1. The V gene's germline CDR1 is SGHVS and CDR2 FNYEAQ. Trimming at V came to 2 bases and at J to 5 bases, leaving 5 bases not matched to a gene. The CDR3 covers 15 residues. CDR3 protein: CASSLRTGWNNEQFF. CDR3 coding DNA: TGTGCCAGCAGCTTAAGGACAGGGTGGAACAATGAGCAGTTCTTC.

V gene TRBV14 combines with J gene TRBJ2-5; 9 bases fit TRBD2. The CDR3 length is 16 residues. Trimming removed 1 base from V and 6 bases from J; junction bases left unmatched: 9. Germline CDR1 reads SGHDN; CDR2 reads FVKESK. The CDR3, as DNA: TGTGCCAGCAGCCAAGTTGGGGCTAGCGGGATGAAGACCCAGTACTTC. The encoded protein is CASSQVGASGMKTQYF. Full variable domain (outside the CDR3, taken from reference TRBV14 and TRBJ2-5): EAGVTQFPSHSVIEKGQTVTLRCDPISGHDNLYWYRRVMGKEIKFLLHFVKESKQDESGMPNNRFLAERTGGTYSTLKVQPAELEDSGVYFCASSQVGASGMKTQYFGPGTRLLVL.

The chain couples TRBV18 to TRBJ2-6, with D perhaps matching TRBD2 (6 bases). The CDR3 consists of 17 residues. Germline CDR1 KGHSH, CDR2 LQKENI. V was clipped by 8 bases and J by 0 bases, with 17 bases between them. The DNA for the CDR3 is TGTGCCAGCCTTCCGGGACTCGGACTCTCTGGGGCCAACGTCCTGACTTTC. Translated: CASLPGLGLSGANVLTF.

This rearrangement joins TRBV9 to TRBJ2-5; D is unclear. V dropped 0 bases and J dropped 4 bases, with 7 bases sitting between them. The CDR3 has 13 amino acids. CDR1 and CDR2 (germline): SGDLS, YYNGEE. The CDR3 region has the DNA TGTGCCAGCAGCGTAGGGGCAGTAGAGACCCAGTACTTC. Encoded protein: CASSVGAVETQYF.

This clone was picked up one time. The chain combines TRBV11-3 with TRBJ1-4, with D perhaps matching TRBD1 (6 bases). There are 16 residues in the CDR3. Germline lookup yields CDR1 SGHNT and CDR2 YENEEA. V was cut by 5 bases and J by 6 bases, with 19 bases left in between. CDR3 nucleotide sequence: TGTGCCAGCAGCCACGCATCCGAGGGGGTTGATGAAAAACTGTTTTTT. It is translated as CASSHASEGVDEKLFF. Full variable domain (remainder filled in from reference TRBV11-3 and TRBJ1-4): EAGVVQSPRYKIIEKKQPVAFWCNPISGHNTLYWYLQNLGQGPELLIRYENEEAVDDSQLPKDRFSAERLKGVDSTLKIQPAELGDSAVYLCASSHASEGVDEKLFFGSGTQLSVL.

This sequence joins TRBV2 and TRBJ1-3; D gene ambiguous. CDR3 size: 12 residues. Trimming removed 7 bases at V and 8 bases at J, with 12 bases between. Germline V gives CDR1 SNHLY, CDR2 FYNNEI. CDR3 protein: CASIVPEYTIYF. The DNA for the CDR3 is TGTGCCAGCATTGTACCGGAGTACACCATATATTTT.

The chain couples TRBV10-1 to TRBJ1-2; D is perhaps TRBD1 (6 bases). CDR1 WNHNN and CDR2 SYGVQD come from the germline V gene (reference sequence). This CDR3 spans 16 amino acids. V was clipped by 3 bases and J by 2 bases, with 16 bases between them. The CDR3 DNA reads as TGCGCCAGCAGTGAAACGAGGGGGAATAAAAACTATGGCTACACCTTC. Encoded protein: CASSETRGNKNYGYTF.

This clone was observed a handful of times. The chain has TRBV7-9 and TRBJ2-7; 10 positions agree with TRBD1. Germline lookup yields CDR1 SEHNR and CDR2 FQNEAQ (reference sequence). The CDR3 sequence is 18 residues long. V lost 0 bases to trimming and J lost 3 bases; unmatched junction nucleotides: 11. CDR3 sequence: CASSLAVPGQGSLYEQYF. The CDR3 DNA sequence: TGTGCCAGCAGCTTAGCTGTCCCGGGACAGGGGAGTCTCTACGAGCAGTACTTC.

The table lists this clone with a few counts. The chain combines TRBV18 with TRBJ1-3; tentatively, D is TRBD1 (5 bases). The CDR3 has 15 residues. V was pared by 5 bases and J by 0 bases, with 11 bases between. Germline V gene data show CDR1 as KGHSH and CDR2 as LQKENI. As DNA, the CDR3 is TGTGCCAGCTCATCAACTGACAGCTCTGGAAACACCATATATTTT. Protein: CASSSTDSSGNTIYF. Together with reference TRBV18 and TRBJ1-3, the CDR3 gives the full variable domain: NAGVMQNPRHLVRRRGQEARLRCSPMKGHSHVYWYRQLPEEGLKFMVYLQKENIIDESGMPKERFSAEFPKEGPSILRIQQVVRGDSAAYFCASSSTDSSGNTIYFGEGSWLTVV.

This clone was counted ten times or more. This chain joins TRBV5-4 and TRBJ2-2; 10 nucleotides line up with TRBD2. The CDR3 runs 17 residues. Germline lookup yields CDR1 SGHNT and CDR2 YYREEE (reference sequence). V lost 5 bases to trimming and J lost 5 bases; unmatched junction nucleotides: 12. The CDR3 DNA is TGTGCCAGCAGTTTACAGCGGGGGGGCCGGTCGACCGGGGAGCTGTTTTTT. Protein sequence: CASSLQRGGRSTGELFF. The entire variable domain, with the rest obtained from reference TRBV5-4 and TRBJ2-2, is as follows: ETGVTQSPTHLIKTRGQQVTLRCSSQSGHNTVSWYQQALGQGPQFIFQYYREEENGRGNFPPRFSGLQFPNYSSELNVNALELDDSALYLCASSLQRGGRSTGELFFGEGSRLTVL.

The rearrangement links TRBV19 to TRBJ2-2, with a weak D call TRBD1 (5 bases). The CDR3 contains 15 residues. CDR1 and CDR2 from the germline V gene are LNHDA and SQIVND (reference sequence). V was cut by 5 bases and J by 1 base, with 11 bases left in between. This chain's CDR3 is CASSSWGLNTGELFF. Written as DNA, the CDR3 is TGTGCCAGTAGTTCTTGGGGCTTGAACACCGGGGAGCTGTTTTTT.

This clone has just a few counts. The sample contains more than one DNA sequence encoding this CDR3. The V call is TRBV19, the J call TRBJ2-3, with D possibly being TRBD2 (5 bases). Germline V gives CDR1 LNHDA, CDR2 SQIVND (reference sequence). The CDR3 length is 14 residues. Trimming stripped 6 bases from V and 0 bases from J, with 10 bases between. The CDR3 spells CASSPGLSTDTQYF. The DNA for the CDR3 is TGTGCCAGTAGCCCTGGACTCAGCACAGATACGCAGTATTTT. The full variable domain, its missing parts supplied by reference TRBV19 and TRBJ2-3, is DGGITQSPKYLFRKEGQNVTLSCEQNLNHDAMYWYRQDPGQGLRLIYYSQIVNDFQKGDIAEGYSVSREKKESFPLTVTSAQKNPTAFYLCASSPGLSTDTQYFGPGTRLTVL.

This chain uses TRBV2 with TRBJ2-5; 8 positions agree with TRBD2. Germline CDR1 SNHLY, CDR2 FYNNEI. This CDR3 comprises 15 residues. The ends lost 5 bases at V and 5 bases at J; junction bases unmatched: 10. The chain's CDR3 is CASSFPSGGSETQYF. DNA for the CDR3: TGTGCCAGCAGTTTTCCCAGCGGGGGATCGGAGACCCAGTACTTC.

V and J are TRBV3-1 (or the pseudogene TRBV3-2) and TRBJ1-1; D may be TRBD1 (5 bases). The germline CDR1 and CDR2 sequences are LGHDT and YNNKEL (reference sequence). The CDR3 is 14 amino acids. The V end lost 0 bases, the J end lost 3 bases, and 8 bases lay between the germline ends. DNA for the CDR3: TGTGCCAGCAGCCAAGATTCAGGGTACACTGAAGCTTTCTTT. Encoded protein: CASSQDSGYTEAFF.

The V gene is TRBV24-1, the J gene TRBJ2-5, with D perhaps TRBD2 (6 bases). CDR3 length: 16 amino acids. Germline-derived CDR1 and CDR2 are KGHDR and SFDVKD. The ends were cut back, 4 bases at V and 2 bases at J, with 16 bases in the middle. CDR3 residues: CATSDPQWRGQETQYF. The CDR3 coding sequence is TGTGCCACCAGTGACCCCCAGTGGCGGGGTCAAGAGACCCAGTACTTC.

The V gene is TRBV28, the J gene TRBJ1-4; TRBD1 might be the D (5 bases). The CDR3 is 14 amino acids. Germline V gives CDR1 MDHEN, CDR2 SYDVKM. V lost 7 bases to trimming and J lost 4 bases, with 13 bases between them. The CDR3 region is CASTRTMRNEKLFF. DNA for the CDR3: TGTGCCAGCACCAGGACAATGCGTAATGAAAAACTGTTTTTT.

V is TRBV10-3 and J is TRBJ2-7, with TRBD2 identical over 8 bases. Germline V gives CDR1 ENHRY, CDR2 SYGVKD. The CDR3 has 16 amino acids. Trimming cost V 4 bases and J 0 bases; bases outside gene matches: 8. CDR3 in amino acids: CAISALGRGVSYEQYF. The CDR3 coding sequence is TGTGCCATCAGTGCCCTCGGGAGGGGGGTCTCCTACGAGCAGTACTTC.

In DNA form, the CDR3 reads TGTGCCAGCAGCACCCAAGCGGCGGGTAGCTCCTACAATGAGCAGTTCTTC. It encodes CASSTQAAGSSYNEQFF. This chain uses TRBV28 with TRBJ2-1, with D maybe TRBD2 (5 bases). Trimming removed 6 bases from V and 0 bases from J, with 18 bases in between. Germline V gene data show CDR1 as MDHEN and CDR2 as SYDVKM. CDR3 size: 17 residues.

The gene calls are TRBV11-3 and TRBJ2-2; no firm D call. CDR1 SGHNT and CDR2 YENEEA come from the germline V gene. The CDR3 has 13 residues. Trimming took off 7 bases at V and 6 bases at J, with 12 bases between the two ends. The CDR3 DNA is TGTGCCAGCACCGTTAATTCGGCCGGGGAGCTGTTTTTT. It translates to CASTVNSAGELFF. The whole variable domain, filled in from reference TRBV11-3 and TRBJ2-2, reads EAGVVQSPRYKIIEKKQPVAFWCNPISGHNTLYWYLQNLGQGPELLIRYENEEAVDDSQLPKDRFSAERLKGVDSTLKIQPAELGDSAVYLCASTVNSAGELFFGEGSRLTVL.

The gene calls are TRBV6-6 and TRBJ1-2; unclear D gene. The CDR3 is made up of 14 amino acids. V was cut by 8 bases and J by 2 bases, with 15 bases left in between. Germline lookup yields CDR1 MNHNY and CDR2 SVGAGI (reference sequence). CDR3 sequence reads: CASRDTSSNYGYTF. In DNA form, the CDR3 reads TGTGCCAGCCGCGACACAAGCTCCAACTATGGCTACACCTTC.

The rearrangement links TRBV5-5 to TRBJ2-3; D possibly corresponds to TRBD1 (5 bases). V was cut by 0 bases and J by 1 base, with 15 bases left in between. The germline CDR1 and CDR2 sequences are SGHKS and YYEKEE (reference sequence). The CDR3 runs to 17 residues. CDR3 loop: CASSLGGGSFRTDTQYF. Here the CDR3 DNA reads TGTGCCAGCAGCTTGGGGGGCGGATCGTTTCGCACAGATACGCAGTATTTT.